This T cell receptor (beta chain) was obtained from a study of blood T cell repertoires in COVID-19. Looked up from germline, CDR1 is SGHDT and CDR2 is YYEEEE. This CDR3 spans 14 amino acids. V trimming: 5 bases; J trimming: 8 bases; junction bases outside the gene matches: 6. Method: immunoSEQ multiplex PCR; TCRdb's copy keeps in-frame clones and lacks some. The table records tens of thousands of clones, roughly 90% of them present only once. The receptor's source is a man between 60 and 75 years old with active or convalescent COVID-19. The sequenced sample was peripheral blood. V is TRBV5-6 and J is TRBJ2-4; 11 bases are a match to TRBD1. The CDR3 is CASRGQGVGYIQYF. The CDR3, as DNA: TGTGCCAGCAGGGGACAGGGGGTAGGGTACATTCAGTACTTC.